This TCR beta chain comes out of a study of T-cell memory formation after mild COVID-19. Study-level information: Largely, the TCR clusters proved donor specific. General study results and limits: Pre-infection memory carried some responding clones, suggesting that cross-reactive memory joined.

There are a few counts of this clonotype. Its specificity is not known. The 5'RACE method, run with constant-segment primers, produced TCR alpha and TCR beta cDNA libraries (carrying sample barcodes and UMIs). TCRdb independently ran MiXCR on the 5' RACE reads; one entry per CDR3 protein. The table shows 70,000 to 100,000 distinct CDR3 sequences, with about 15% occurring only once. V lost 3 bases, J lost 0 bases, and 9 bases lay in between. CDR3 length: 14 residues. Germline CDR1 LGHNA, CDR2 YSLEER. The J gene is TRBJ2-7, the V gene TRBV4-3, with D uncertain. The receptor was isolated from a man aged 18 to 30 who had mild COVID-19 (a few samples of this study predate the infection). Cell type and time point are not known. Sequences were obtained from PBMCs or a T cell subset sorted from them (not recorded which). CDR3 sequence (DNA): TGCGCCAGCAGCCAGTTTGTGAGCTCCTACGAGCAGTACTTC. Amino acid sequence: CASSQFVSSYEQYF.